This entry is about one TCR beta chain. What it binds is not known. This sample stems from a study of cytomegalovirus exposure and HLA in healthy donors. This CDR3 is 14 amino acids long. The ends lost 1 base at V and 11 bases at J; junction bases unmatched: 3. Germline CDR1 and CDR2: MDHEN and SYDVKM. General study points: Prior analysis indicated that the majority of TCR beta V segments exhibited productivity approximately 87% or approximately 30% of the time.

The primer mix had 60 Vbeta and 13 Jbeta primers. The method was immunoSEQ multiplex PCR; TCRdb's version includes in-frame clones alone and lacks a portion of them. This sample has about 97,000 clones; roughly two thirds occur once, and the top ten carry less than 4.5%. Specimen: PBMCs. This receptor was taken from a man aged 35-49 years in good health and CMV-seronegative. V gene TRBV28 combines with J gene TRBJ2-6, with 9 bases aligning to TRBD1. In DNA, the CDR3 is TGTGCCAGCAGTTTATCTAGGACAGGGGACGTCCTGACTTTC. Translation gives CASSLSRTGDVLTF.